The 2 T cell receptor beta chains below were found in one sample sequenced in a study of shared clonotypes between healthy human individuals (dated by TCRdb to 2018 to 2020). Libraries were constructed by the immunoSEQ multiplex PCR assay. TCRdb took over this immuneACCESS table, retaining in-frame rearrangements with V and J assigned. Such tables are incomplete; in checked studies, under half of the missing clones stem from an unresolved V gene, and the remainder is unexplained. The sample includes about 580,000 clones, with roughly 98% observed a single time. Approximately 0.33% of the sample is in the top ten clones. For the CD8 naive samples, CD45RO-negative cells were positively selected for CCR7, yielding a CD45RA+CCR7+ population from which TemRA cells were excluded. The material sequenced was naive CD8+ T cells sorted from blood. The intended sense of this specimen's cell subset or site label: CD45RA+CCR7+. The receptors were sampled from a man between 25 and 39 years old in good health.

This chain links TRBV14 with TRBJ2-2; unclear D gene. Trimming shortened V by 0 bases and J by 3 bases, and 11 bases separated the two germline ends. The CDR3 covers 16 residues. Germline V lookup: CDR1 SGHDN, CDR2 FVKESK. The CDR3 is CASSQDWVEDTGELFF. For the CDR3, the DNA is TGTGCCAGCAGCCAAGACTGGGTCGAGGACACCGGGGAGCTGTTTTTT.

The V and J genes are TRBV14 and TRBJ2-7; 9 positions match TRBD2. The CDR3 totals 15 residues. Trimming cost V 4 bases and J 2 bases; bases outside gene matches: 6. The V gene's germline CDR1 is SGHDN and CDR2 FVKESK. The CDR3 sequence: CASSPLTSGAYEQYF. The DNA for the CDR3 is TGTGCCAGCAGCCCTCTGACTAGCGGAGCCTACGAGCAGTACTTC.